Below, 9 T cell receptor beta chains from the same sample are listed, as sequenced in a study of patients and donors after allogeneic stem cell transplantation. In TCRdb, the RT-PCR reads were re-called with MiXCR into one record per CDR3 protein. The sample yields tens of thousands of distinct CDR3 sequences, 6.8% seen once. Sequencing used blood, either unsorted or a sorted T cell fraction (not recorded which). These TCRs come from a human donor who was either an allogeneic HSCT recipient or a stem cell or donor lymphocyte infusion donor (not recorded which). It is not recorded whose cells these are; they may come from a transplant donor.

Concerning this clonotype itself: This clone may be a read error of a much larger clone one base away. The chain carries TRBV20-1 and TRBJ1-1, with D possibly matching TRBD1 (5 bases). From germline, CDR1 is DFQATT and CDR2 SNEGSKA (reference sequence). The CDR3 consists of 14 residues. The CDR3, as DNA: TGCAGTGCTCCTCAGGGTGGAGTCGACACTGAATCTTTCTTT. Protein: CSAPQGGVDTESFF.

This clonotype was picked up a small number of times. V gene TRBV12-3 or TRBV12-4 combines with J gene TRBJ1-3, with D hard to call. This CDR3 region has 14 residues. Trimming took off 7 bases at V and 2 bases at J, with 12 bases between the two ends. CDR3 in DNA: TGTGCCAGCATCTTATGGGGAGCTGGAAACACCATATATTTT. This gives the protein CASILWGAGNTIYF.

J is TRBJ2-5 and V is TRBV10-3, with 10 bases fitting TRBD1. The CDR3 is 16 residues long. Per germline, CDR1 ENHRY and CDR2 SYGVKD. V lost 5 bases to trimming and J lost 2 bases; unmatched junction nucleotides: 8. CDR3 amino acids: CAISKTGTGVQETQYF. In nucleotides, the CDR3 is TGTGCCATCAGTAAGACCGGGACAGGGGTTCAAGAGACCCAGTACTTC.

On this clonotype itself: Likely a read error: the CDR3 ends without its conserved phenylalanine or tryptophan. The rearrangement joins TRBV4-2 to TRBJ2-3; 12 bases fit TRBD2. CDR3 length equals 18 residues. The germline V gene has CDR1 LGHNA and CDR2 YNFKEQ. The ends lost 1 base at V and 0 bases at J; junction bases unmatched: 5. The CDR3 region is CASSQGRTSGTSTDTQYL. Here the CDR3 DNA reads TGTGCCAGCAGCCAAGGTCGGACTAGCGGGACTAGCACAGATACGCAGTATTTG.

J is TRBJ2-7 and V is TRBV7-6; TRBD2 matches 13 bases. Germline assignment: CDR1 SGHVS and CDR2 FNYEAQ. CDR3 length: 18 residues. Trimming took 5 bases from V and 2 from J; bases not matched to a gene: 12. CDR3: CASSTSLAGGPRTYEQYF. CDR3 in DNA: TGTGCCAGCAGCACGTCACTAGCGGGAGGGCCAAGAACCTACGAGCAGTACTTC.

This clonotype was seen ten or more times. The rearrangement joins TRBV20-1 to TRBJ1-1; no firm D call. Trimming removed 5 bases at V and 4 bases at J, with 8 bases between. The CDR3 loop spans 11 amino acids. The germline V gene encodes CDR1 DFQATT and CDR2 SNEGSKA (reference sequence). The CDR3 here is CSAPKVTEAFF. Written as DNA, the CDR3 is TGCAGTGCTCCCAAGGTCACTGAAGCTTTCTTT.

There are a few counts of this clonotype. The chain links TRBV12-3 or TRBV12-4 to TRBJ1-1; D gene ambiguous. The germline V and J ends were trimmed by 3 bases and 0 bases, with 5 bases remaining between them. This CDR3 region has 13 residues. The CDR3 is CASSFVVNTEAFF. CDR3 bases: TGTGCCAGCAGTTTCGTAGTGAACACTGAAGCTTTCTTT.

In its sample, this clonotype was seen many times. V and J are TRBV28 and TRBJ1-1; TRBD1 agrees at 8 bases. CDR3 length: 17 residues. The V and J ends lost 3 bases and 1 base, in that order; junction bases with no gene match: 10. Germline V CDR1 and CDR2: MDHEN, SYDVKM. This chain's CDR3 is CASSFLGQGAWNTEAFF. The CDR3 DNA is TGTGCCAGCAGTTTCTTAGGGCAGGGGGCATGGAACACTGAAGCTTTCTTT.

There are a few counts of this clonotype. The chain is built from TRBV4-1 and TRBJ2-7; perhaps D is TRBD1 or TRBD2 (6 bases each). Looked up from germline, CDR1 is MGHRA and CDR2 is YSYEKL. V was pared by 1 base and J by 3 bases, with 13 bases between. CDR3 length: 15 amino acids. CDR3 DNA sequence: TGCGCCAGCAGCCAAGCGGCGGGGACATGCTACGAGCAGTACTTC. Its protein product is CASSQAAGTCYEQYF.